This is a list of T cell receptor beta chains from one sample in a study of chemoradiotherapy in HPV16-positive cancers. The table came from immunoSEQ multiplex PCR; TCRdb's copy has only in-frame clones and leaves some out. This table holds roughly 13,000 clones, roughly 70% found once. This specimen was taken from a patient who underwent chemoradiotherapy. The receptors come from a human donor with HPV-associated anogenital cancer. Each CDR3 is given with its conserved first and last residue. A D gene is named only where the DNA matches it firmly. Expanded clones get a size class; other rows say once, few or many, or leave the size out.

CASSDLGGQGADTQYF,TGTGCCAGCAGTGATTTAGGGGGGCAGGGGGCAGATACGCAGTATTTT,TRBJ2-3,.,.,TRBV2
CASSPEGGSLGETQYF,TGCGCCAGCAGCCCCGAGGGCGGCAGCCTGGGGGAGACCCAGTACTTC,TRBJ2-5,.,.,TRBV5-1
CASSPAYEQYF,TGTGCCAGCAGCCCCGCCTACGAGCAGTACTTC,TRBJ2-7,.,.,TRBV2
CASSSGQGPEAFF,TGTGCCAGCAGCTCCGGACAGGGGCCTGAAGCTTTCTTT,TRBJ1-1,.,TRBD1,TRBV7-9
CASCSGVGPYNEQFF,TGTGCCAGCTGCTCAGGGGTGGGGCCCTACAATGAGCAGTTCTTC,TRBJ2-1,.,.,TRBV7-9
CASSEFPPVQGQSYEQYF,TGTGCCAGCAGTGAATTCCCGCCGGTGCAGGGACAATCCTACGAGCAGTACTTC,TRBJ2-7,.,.,TRBV2
CASSLVPGTGYEQYF,TGTGCCAGCAGCTTGGTTCCCGGGACAGGGTACGAGCAGTACTTC,TRBJ2-7,.,TRBD1,TRBV11-3
CASSLVGVDEQFF,TGTGCCAGCAGCTTGGTGGGGGTGGATGAGCAGTTCTTC,TRBJ2-1,.,.,TRBV5-4
CASSLGGTAGEQFF,TGTGCCAGCAGCCTAGGGGGGACTGCGGGTGAGCAGTTCTTC,TRBJ2-1,few,.,TRBV7-2
CASSPGGREETQYF,TGTGCCAGCAGCCCGGGGGGGAGGGAAGAGACCCAGTACTTC,TRBJ2-5,.,TRBD2,TRBV28
CASSLRGTRLSTDTQYF,TGTGCCAGCAGTTTGCGGGGGACGAGATTAAGCACAGATACGCAGTATTTT,TRBJ2-3,.,TRBD2,TRBV27
CASSQLETQYF,TGTGCCAGCAGCCAATTGGAGACCCAGTACTTC,TRBJ2-5,few,.,TRBV14
CASSEAWGSNQPQHF,TGTGCCAGCAGTGAAGCTTGGGGGTCTAATCAGCCCCAGCATTTT,TRBJ1-5,.,.,TRBV2
CASSYRWTGEGEKLFF,TGTGCCAGCAGTTACCGGTGGACAGGGGAGGGTGAAAAACTGTTTTTT,TRBJ1-4,.,TRBD1,TRBV6-5
CASSLPKRETQYF,TGTGCCAGCAGCCTCCCAAAGCGGGAGACCCAGTACTTC,TRBJ2-5,.,.,TRBV7-8
CATSTRQGGLETQYF,TGTGCCACCAGCACTAGACAGGGAGGGTTAGAGACCCAGTACTTC,TRBJ2-5,.,.,TRBV15
CAWRQEMNTEAFF,TGTGCCTGGAGACAGGAAATGAACACTGAAGCTTTCTTT,TRBJ1-1,few,.,TRBV30
CASSPLSGGANEQFF,TGTGCCAGCTCACCGTTAAGCGGGGGGGCAAATGAGCAGTTCTTC,TRBJ2-1,.,TRBD2,TRBV18
CASSLVGGVYEQYF,TGCGCCAGCAGCTTGGTTGGGGGAGTCTACGAGCAGTACTTC,TRBJ2-7,.,.,TRBV5-1
CASNRGLNTEAFF,TGTGCCAGCAACCGGGGTCTGAACACTGAAGCTTTCTTT,TRBJ1-1,.,.,TRBV6-6
CASSDRAGTTDTQYF,TGTGCCAGCAGTGACCGAGCGGGGACCACAGATACGCAGTATTTT,TRBJ2-3,.,TRBD2,TRBV6-4
CASSQDAQSPLGYTF,TGCGCCAGCAGCCAAGATGCACAGTCCCCATTGGGCTACACCTTC,TRBJ1-2,.,.,TRBV4-3
CSAVGVQETQYF,TGCAGCGCCGTGGGGGTCCAAGAGACCCAGTACTTC,TRBJ2-5,few,.,TRBV29-1
CASSSTMRGRGLETQYF,TGTGCCAGCAGCTCTACCATGCGGGGCAGGGGGCTGGAGACCCAGTACTTC,TRBJ2-5,.,TRBD1,TRBV5-6
CASRGDRAGNQPQHF,TGTGCCAGCAGGGGGGACAGGGCGGGAAATCAGCCCCAGCATTTT,TRBJ1-5,.,TRBD1,TRBV6-1
CSAGSGNQPQHF,TGCAGCGCTGGCTCCGGCAATCAGCCCCAGCATTTT,TRBJ1-5,once,.,TRBV29-1
CASSASSGGFTDTQYF,TGTGCCAGCAGCGCCTCTAGCGGGGGATTCACAGATACGCAGTATTTT,TRBJ2-3,.,TRBD2,TRBV7-9
CASSFASSYNSPLHF,TGTGCCAGCAGTTTCGCGAGCTCCTATAATTCACCCCTCCACTTT,TRBJ1-6,.,.,TRBV28
CASSRNVATNEKLFF,TGTGCCAGCAGCAGGAACGTTGCAACTAATGAAAAACTGTTTTTT,TRBJ1-4,.,.,TRBV7-6
CASSVQGARINYGYTF,TGTGCCAGCAGTGTCCAGGGGGCGCGAATAAACTATGGCTACACCTTC,TRBJ1-2,.,TRBD1,TRBV6-1
CASSLTGEGLYGYTF,TGTGCCAGCAGCTTAACGGGGGAAGGGCTTTATGGCTACACCTTC,TRBJ1-2,once,.,TRBV7-3
CATSRGGSRGNEQFF,TGTGCCACCAGCAGGGGAGGCAGTCGGGGAAATGAGCAGTTCTTC,TRBJ2-1,.,.,TRBV15
CASSVDITLYEQYF,TGTGCCAGCAGCGTGGACATAACCTTATACGAGCAGTACTTC,TRBJ2-7,few,.,TRBV5-8
CASSDSQVSYEQYF,TGTGCCAGCAGTGATTCACAGGTCTCCTACGAGCAGTACTTC,TRBJ2-7,.,.,TRBV2
CASSLVALGLRTEAFF,TGTGCCAGCAGCCTAGTTGCCTTGGGCTTAAGGACTGAAGCTTTCTTT,TRBJ1-1,.,.,TRBV7-2
CASSPYSGTGQNIQYF,TGTGCCAGCAGTCCCTACTCCGGGACAGGGCAAAACATTCAGTACTTC,TRBJ2-4,.,TRBD1,TRBV27
CASSPGSSYNEQFF,TGTGCCAGCAGCCCAGGGAGCTCCTACAATGAGCAGTTCTTC,TRBJ2-1,.,.,TRBV7-9
CAISDGTLAYEQYF,TGTGCCATCAGTGACGGGACACTTGCCTACGAGCAGTACTTC,TRBJ2-7,.,.,TRBV10-3
CASSRAGGDTDTQYF,TGCGCCAGCAGCCGCGCGGGGGGAGACACAGATACGCAGTATTTT,TRBJ2-3,.,TRBD2,TRBV4-1
CASSLVSPGQTEAFF,TGCGCCAGCAGCTTGGTGAGTCCGGGACAAACTGAAGCTTTCTTT,TRBJ1-1,once,.,TRBV5-1
CASSQSRAYEQYF,TGTGCCAGCAGCCAATCGCGAGCCTACGAGCAGTACTTC,TRBJ2-7,.,.,TRBV27
CASSLVDTGELFF,TGTGCCAGCAGCTTAGTGGACACCGGGGAGCTGTTTTTT,TRBJ2-2,few,.,TRBV7-8
CASSQVSGGANEQFF,TGCGCCAGCAGCCAAGTTAGCGGGGGGGCGAATGAGCAGTTCTTC,TRBJ2-1,.,TRBD2,TRBV4-1
CASSQTEGYEQYF,TGTGCCAGCTCCCAGACCGAGGGCTACGAGCAGTACTTC,TRBJ2-7,.,.,TRBV18
CASSIHFVAGGTQYF,TGTGCCAGTAGTATCCACTTTGTTGCGGGAGGGACCCAGTACTTC,TRBJ2-5,.,TRBD2,TRBV19
CASTNTGAKMNTEAFF,TGTGCCAGTACCAATACCGGGGCGAAGATGAACACTGAAGCTTTCTTT,TRBJ1-1,.,.,TRBV19
CASSPPTGFRNEKLFF,TGTGCCAGCAGCCCACCTACAGGGTTTAGGAACGAAAAACTGTTTTTT,TRBJ1-4,.,.,TRBV7-9
CATSGTEQGWREKLFF,TGTGCCACCAGCGGAACCGAACAGGGATGGAGGGAAAAACTGTTTTTT,TRBJ1-4,.,.,TRBV15
CASSFYAGDTQYF,TGTGCCAGCAGCTTTTATGCGGGAGATACGCAGTATTTT,TRBJ2-3,.,.,TRBV7-9